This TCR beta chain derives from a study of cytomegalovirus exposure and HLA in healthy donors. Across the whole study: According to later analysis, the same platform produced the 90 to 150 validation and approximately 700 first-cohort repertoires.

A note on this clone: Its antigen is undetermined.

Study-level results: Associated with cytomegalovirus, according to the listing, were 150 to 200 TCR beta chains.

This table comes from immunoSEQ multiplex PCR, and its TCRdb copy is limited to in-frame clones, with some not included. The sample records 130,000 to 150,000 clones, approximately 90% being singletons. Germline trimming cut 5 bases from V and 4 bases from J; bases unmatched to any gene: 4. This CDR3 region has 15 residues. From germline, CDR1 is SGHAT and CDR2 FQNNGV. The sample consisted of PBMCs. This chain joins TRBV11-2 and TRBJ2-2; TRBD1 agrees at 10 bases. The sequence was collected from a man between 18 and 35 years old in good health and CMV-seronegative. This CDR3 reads CASSPGQGPTGELFF. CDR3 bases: TGTGCCAGCAGCCCGGGACAGGGGCCCACCGGGGAGCTGTTTTTT. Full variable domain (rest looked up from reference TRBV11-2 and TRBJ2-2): EAGVAQSPRYKIIEKRQSVAFWCNPISGHATLYWYQQILGQGPKLLIQFQNNGVVDDSQLPKDRFSAERLKGVDSTLKIQPAKLEDSAVYLCASSPGQGPTGELFFGEGSRLTVL.